Shown below are 20 T cell receptor beta chains from a single sample sequenced in a study of cytomegalovirus exposure and HLA in healthy donors. This PCR relied on a set of 60 Vbeta primers and 13 Jbeta primers. The assay was immunoSEQ multiplex PCR, and TCRdb's table has in-frame clones only and misses some. The sample holds about 130,000 clones, about 70% seen once. Sequences were obtained from PBMCs. The receptors stem from a woman in her sixties in good health and CMV-seropositive.

This chain joins TRBV5-1 and TRBJ2-7, with D perhaps matching TRBD2 (5 bases). V lost 5 bases and J 5 bases, leaving 20 bases between the germline ends. The CDR3 is 15 residues long. Germline assignment: CDR1 SGHRS and CDR2 YFSETQ. The CDR3 loop is CASSSGGGPTDEQYF. The CDR3 DNA reads as TGCGCCAGCAGTTCCGGAGGCGGGCCAACCGACGAGCAGTACTTC.

Of note for this clone: Relative to the germline gene, one junction end is altered; a read error may explain this. The chain employs TRBV7-9 and TRBJ1-6; 7 bases match TRBD1. CDR1 is SEHNR and CDR2 is FQNEAQ in the germline V gene (reference sequence). This CDR3 is built from 17 residues. CDR3: CSSSFATGVSYNSPLHF. The DNA for the CDR3 is TGTTCCAGCAGCTTCGCCACAGGGGTTTCCTATAATTCACCCCTCCACTTT.

V and J are TRBV9 and TRBJ2-7; TRBD2 agrees at 9 bases. CDR3 length equals 14 residues. CDR1 and CDR2 from the germline V gene are SGDLS and YYNGEE. V was pared by 0 bases and J by 4 bases, with 2 bases of the junction left unmatched. The CDR3 spells CASSVGLAGYEQYF. In DNA, the CDR3 is TGTGCCAGCAGCGTAGGTCTAGCGGGGTACGAGCAGTACTTC.

V is TRBV7-9 and J is TRBJ1-2; the match to TRBD1 covers 9 bases. CDR3 length equals 17 residues. Germline V lookup: CDR1 SEHNR, CDR2 FQNEAQ (reference sequence). Trimming took 3 bases from V and 5 from J; bases not matched to a gene: 13. CDR3 region: CASSFPNPGQGPYGYTF. CDR3 sequence (DNA): TGTGCCAGCAGCTTTCCCAATCCGGGACAGGGTCCATATGGCTACACCTTC.

V gene TRBV6-6 combines with J gene TRBJ1-6; the match to TRBD1 covers 9 bases. The germline V gene has CDR1 MNHNY and CDR2 SVGAGI (reference sequence). The CDR3 spans 15 residues. Unmatched junction bases numbered 10, after V lost 7 bases and J lost 9 bases. CDR3 region: CASNSPGQGLSPLHF. DNA for the CDR3: TGTGCCAGCAATTCTCCGGGACAGGGACTTTCACCCCTCCACTTT.

The V gene is TRBV5-1, the J gene TRBJ2-3; TRBD2 matches at 9 bases. With V trimmed by 2 bases and J by 1 base, 5 bases remained unmatched. The CDR3 runs to 16 residues. Germline loops: CDR1 SGHRS, CDR2 YFSETQ. The CDR3 DNA reads TGCGCCAGCAGCTTATTAGGCGGGGGGGGCACAGATACGCAGTATTTT. Residues: CASSLLGGGGTDTQYF. Filled out from reference TRBV5-1 and TRBJ2-3, the complete variable domain reads KAGVTQTPRYLIKTRGQQVTLSCSPISGHRSVSWYQQTPGQGLQFLFEYFSETQRNKGNFPGRFSGRQFSNSRSEMNVSTLELGDSALYLCASSLLGGGGTDTQYFGPGTRLTVL.

This chain joins TRBV5-8 and TRBJ2-5; TRBD1 might be the D (7 bases). This CDR3 is built from 15 residues. The V gene lost 1 base and the J gene lost 4 bases, with 14 bases spanning the gap. CDR1 and CDR2 from the germline V gene are SGHTS and YDEGEE. The CDR3 nucleotides read TGTGCCAGCAGCTTGCGGCAGGGGGGTGGAGAGACCCAGTACTTC. It yields the protein CASSLRQGGGETQYF.

J is TRBJ1-2 and V is TRBV19, with 8 bases identical to TRBD1. The trim removed 5 bases at V and 5 bases at J, leaving 7 bases unmatched. The CDR3 sequence is 14 residues long. CDR1 and CDR2 from the germline V gene are LNHDA and SQIVND (reference sequence). This CDR3 reads CASSPETGVYGYTF. The CDR3 DNA reads as TGTGCCAGTAGTCCGGAGACAGGGGTATATGGCTACACCTTC.

The chain joins TRBV7-8 to TRBJ2-1; TRBD2 aligns across 10 bases. Germline CDR1 SGHVS, CDR2 FQNEAQ. V was clipped by 2 bases and J by 2 bases; unmatched bases: 12. The CDR3 is 19 amino acids. The CDR3 sequence: CASSLPSGGARLAYNEQFF. The CDR3 DNA reads as TGTGCCAGCAGCTTACCCAGCGGGGGGGCCAGGTTGGCCTACAATGAGCAGTTCTTC.

This chain connects TRBV18 to TRBJ1-2, with 9 bases aligning to TRBD1. This CDR3 region has 12 residues. After removal of 5 bases from V and 8 bases from J, the junction contained 3 bases not matched to a gene. Germline values: CDR1 KGHSH, CDR2 LQKENI. This chain's CDR3 is CASSAGQGGYTF. CDR3 nucleotide sequence: TGTGCCAGCTCAGCCGGACAGGGGGGCTACACCTTC.

V is TRBV9 and J is TRBJ2-2; 9 nucleotides align to TRBD1. Germline loops: CDR1 SGDLS, CDR2 YYNGEE. There are 16 residues in the CDR3. J was trimmed by 3 bases and V by 0 bases; bases with no gene match: 3. The CDR3 DNA sequence: TGTGCCAGCAGCGTAGCGACAGGGGGATACACCGGGGAGCTGTTTTTT. Translation gives CASSVATGGYTGELFF.

There are a few counts of this clone. The chain links TRBV6-6 to TRBJ1-1, with 10 bases matching TRBD1. Trimming took 4 bases from V and 3 from J; bases not matched to a gene: 2. The CDR3 contains 14 residues. Per the germline V gene, CDR1 is MNHNY and CDR2 is SVGAGI (reference sequence). CDR3 sequence reads: CASSFGTGDTEAFF. Here the CDR3 DNA reads TGTGCCAGCAGTTTCGGGACAGGGGACACTGAAGCTTTCTTT.

The CDR3 region has the DNA TGTGCCAGCAGCCCGCGGACTAGCGGGGGGCTTCTAAATGAGCAGTTCTTC. It is translated as CASSPRTSGGLLNEQFF. The chain couples TRBV7-6 to TRBJ2-1, with 14 bases aligning to TRBD2. Looked up from germline, CDR1 is SGHVS and CDR2 is FNYEAQ. This CDR3 contains 17 residues. After removal of 5 bases from V and 7 bases from J, the junction contained 10 bases not matched to a gene.

The chain employs TRBV14 and TRBJ2-3; 8 nucleotides match TRBD2. The germline gives CDR1 SGHDN, CDR2 FVKESK. CDR3 length equals 15 residues. The junction had 4 bases not matched to a gene; V was cut back by 3 bases and J by 2 bases. Here the CDR3 reads CASSHIAGITDTQYF. Here the CDR3 DNA reads TGTGCCAGCAGCCATATAGCGGGAATCACAGATACGCAGTATTTT.

V and J are TRBV5-1 and TRBJ1-2; TRBD1 matches 8 bases. Germline CDR1 is SGHRS and CDR2 is YFSETQ. The length of the CDR3 is 15 residues. J was trimmed by 4 bases and V by 1 base; bases with no gene match: 6. CDR3 amino acids: CASSLNAGGSYGYTF. The CDR3 coding sequence is TGCGCCAGCAGCTTGAACGCAGGGGGCAGCTATGGCTACACCTTC.

This clone has a handful of counts. This chain joins TRBV19 and TRBJ2-5, with 8 bases lining up with TRBD2. With 4 bases clipped from V and 5 bases from J, the junction kept 12 bases outside the gene matches. Germline V gives CDR1 LNHDA, CDR2 SQIVND (reference sequence). The CDR3 is 16 residues long. In nucleotides, the CDR3 is TGTGCCAGTAGTACCATGAGCGGGGGCCTCCGGGAGACCCAGTACTTC. Translation gives CASSTMSGGLRETQYF.

The genes are TRBV2 and TRBJ1-1; weak D call: TRBD1 (5 bases). Germline V gene lookup returns CDR1 SNHLY and CDR2 FYNNEI. The CDR3 loop spans 12 amino acids. V was clipped by 3 bases and J by 11 bases, with 13 bases between them. CDR3 nucleotide sequence: TGTGCCAGCAGTGATCGTCAGGGTGACGCTTTCTTT. Translating gives CASSDRQGDAFF.

J is TRBJ1-3 and V is TRBV9, with 8 bases identical to TRBD1. CDR3 length: 16 residues. Trimming took 4 bases from V and 2 from J; bases not matched to a gene: 8. CDR1 and CDR2 (germline): SGDLS, YYNGEE. CDR3 in DNA: TGTGCCAGCAGCTTAAGACAGGGGAGCGCTGGAAACACCATATATTTT. Translated: CASSLRQGSAGNTIYF.

The rearrangement uses TRBV15 and TRBJ1-4, with 7 positions matching TRBD1. Germline CDR1 and CDR2: LNHNV and YYDKDF (reference sequence). J gave up 5 bases and V 6 bases, and 3 bases lay outside the gene matches. The CDR3 spans 13 residues. The CDR3 is CATRETGNEKLFF. The CDR3 DNA reads as TGTGCCACCAGAGAGACAGGGAATGAAAAACTGTTTTTT. The complete variable domain, with remaining parts taken from reference TRBV15 and TRBJ1-4, reads DAMVIQNPRYQVTQFGKPVTLSCSQTLNHNVMYWYQQKSSQAPKLLFHYYDKDFNNEADTPDNFQSRRPNTSFCFLDIRSPGLGDTAMYLCATRETGNEKLFFGSGTQLSVL.

The chain combines TRBV27 with TRBJ1-6; no firm D call. V was clipped by 3 bases and J by 9 bases, with 12 bases between them. This CDR3 contains 14 residues. Looked up from germline, CDR1 is MNHEY and CDR2 is SMNVEV (reference sequence). The CDR3 here is CASSFGEAGSPLHF. The CDR3 nucleotides are TGTGCCAGCAGTTTCGGGGAAGCTGGTTCACCCCTCCACTTT.